This T cell receptor (beta chain) stems from a study of cytotoxic CD8 clonotypes in ibrutinib-treated CLL. Study-wide results and limits: Clonality correlated strongly with circulating CD8+ T cells and exceeded age-matched healthy donors at baseline.

From germline, CDR1 is SNHLY and CDR2 FYNNEI. There are 14 residues in the CDR3. The V segment lost 5 bases and the J segment 4 bases; nucleotides outside the gene matches: 5. This clone was observed a handful of times. Its antigen is as yet unknown. Only in-frame clones appear in the TCRdb table, and some are missing; sequencing was by immunoSEQ multiplex PCR. In the table there are 150,000 to 250,000 clones, over 55% of which are singletons. The chain employs TRBV2 and TRBJ2-3; 8 nucleotides agree with TRBD2. This TCR was recovered from a human donor with chronic lymphocytic leukemia. The sample was PBMCs, taken after 24 months of ibrutinib treatment. The CDR3 region is CASSINGRADTQYF. CDR3 DNA: TGTGCCAGCAGTATCAACGGGAGGGCAGATACGCAGTATTTT. The full variable domain, completed using reference TRBV2 and TRBJ2-3, is EPEVTQTPSHQVTQMGQEVILRCVPISNHLYFYWYRQILGQKVEFLVSFYNNEISEKSEIFDDQFSVERPDGSNFTLKIRSTKLEDSAMYFCASSINGRADTQYFGPGTRLTVL.